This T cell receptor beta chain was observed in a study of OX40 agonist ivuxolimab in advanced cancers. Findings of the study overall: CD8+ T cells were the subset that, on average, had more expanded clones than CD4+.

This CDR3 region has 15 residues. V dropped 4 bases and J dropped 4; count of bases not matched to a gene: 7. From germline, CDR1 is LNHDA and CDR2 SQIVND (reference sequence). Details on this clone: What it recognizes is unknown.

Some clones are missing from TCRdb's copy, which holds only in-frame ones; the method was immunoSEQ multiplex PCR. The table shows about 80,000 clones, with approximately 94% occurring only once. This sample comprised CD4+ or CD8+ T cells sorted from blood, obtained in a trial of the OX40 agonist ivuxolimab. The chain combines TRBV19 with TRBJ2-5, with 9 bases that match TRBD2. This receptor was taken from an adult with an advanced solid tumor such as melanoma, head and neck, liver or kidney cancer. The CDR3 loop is CASSKPGLALETQYF. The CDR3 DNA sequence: TGTGCCAGTAGTAAACCGGGACTAGCTTTAGAGACCCAGTACTTC.